The rows below give T cell receptor beta chains drawn from one sample of a study of control samples from healthy donors and cancer patients. Profiling relied on immunoSEQ multiplex PCR, and the TCRdb table lists in-frame clones only, not all of them. The sample lists about 150,000 clones; about nine tenths were seen once. Input material: blood. The source is a woman between 40 and 55 years old in good health. Each CDR3 is given with its conserved first and last residue. Fields, in order: D gene, V gene, J gene, clone size, CDR3 DNA, CDR3 protein. D genes are given only for firm matches. Clone size appears in some rows only: once, few, many, or a class for an expanded clone.

.	TRBV28	TRBJ1-2	.	TGTGCCTCTGAAGAGGTGAGCAACTATGGCTACACCTTC	CASEEVSNYGYTF
TRBD1	TRBV27	TRBJ2-7	.	TGTGCCAGCAGTCGACAGGGTAGTATGTACGAGCAGTACTTC	CASSRQGSMYEQYF
.	TRBV11-2	TRBJ1-1	.	TGTGCCAGCAGCTTAGTTGGGAGGGAAGCTTTCTTT	CASSLVGREAFF
.	TRBV4-1	TRBJ2-5	.	TGCGCCAGCAGCCAAAGGGTGTTAAGTGGCGGGGTACAAGAGACCCAGTACTTC	CASSQRVLSGGVQETQYF
.	TRBV5-1	TRBJ1-4	.	TGCGCCAGCAGCTTGGGGGCAGGGGTGAATGAAAAACTGTTTTTT	CASSLGAGVNEKLFF
.	TRBV4-1	TRBJ1-1	once	TGCGCCAGCAGTCGCGGGGGTGCTGAAGCTTTCTTT	CASSRGGAEAFF
.	TRBV6-5	TRBJ2-7	.	TGTGCCAGCAGCCTCCTCAGGGGACATTCCTACGAGCAGTACTTC	CASSLLRGHSYEQYF
.	TRBV2	TRBJ2-1	.	TGTGCCAGCAGTGAAGCGCCGGGATACCAACTCAATGAGCAGTTCTTC	CASSEAPGYQLNEQFF
TRBD1	TRBV3-1/TRBV3-2	TRBJ1-3	.	TGTGCCAGCAGCCAGAACAGGGGGCGCGGTTACCTGGAAAACACCATATATTTT	CASSQNRGRGYLENTIYF
TRBD1	TRBV5-5	TRBJ2-1	.	TGTGCCAGCAGCCGCCTCCCGACAGGGGACTCCTACAATGAGCAGTTCTTC	CASSRLPTGDSYNEQFF
.	TRBV21-1	TRBJ2-1	.	TGTGCCAGCAGACCCGAACCGGGACAGGGCGTCGATGAGCAGTTCTTC	CASRPEPGQGVDEQFF
.	TRBV7-6	TRBJ1-3	.	TGTGCCAGCAGCATCAACAGGGCCAGCTCTGGAAACACCATATATTTT	CASSINRASSGNTIYF
.	TRBV27	TRBJ2-7	.	TGTGCCAGCAGGGGCACCGAGCAGTACTTC	CASRGTEQYF
.	TRBV18	TRBJ2-2	.	TGTGCCAGCTCACCAGGAATCGACGGGGGCACAAGTCTAGACGGGACCGGGGAGCTGTTTTTT	CASSPGIDGGTSLDGTGELFF
TRBD1	TRBV5-4	TRBJ2-5	.	TGTGCCAGCCTGATGCAGGGGGCCGGGGGAGAGACCCAGTACTTC	CASLMQGAGGETQYF
TRBD1	TRBV9	TRBJ1-5	.	TGTGCCGCTCGGGGACAGCTTAATCAGCCCCAGCATTTT	CAARGQLNQPQHF
TRBD1	TRBV4-1	TRBJ1-5	.	TGCGCCAGCAGCCAACGAACAGGGGATAATCAGGCCCAGCATTTT	CASSQRTGDNQAQHF
.	TRBV6-5	TRBJ2-7	.	TGTGCCAGCAAGTTGGACATTTCCTACGAGCAGTACTTC	CASKLDISYEQYF
TRBD2	TRBV5-1	TRBJ2-7	.	TGCGCCAGCAGCTTGGGCGGGAGCTCCTACGAGCAGTACTTC	CASSLGGSSYEQYF
.	TRBV19	TRBJ1-1	.	TGTGCCAGTAGTGTTAACCGGGCCACTGAAGCTTTCTTT	CASSVNRATEAFF
.	TRBV28	TRBJ2-1	once	TGTGCCAGCAGTTTAGGAGGGAAAGTCTACAATGAGCAGTTCTTC	CASSLGGKVYNEQFF
.	TRBV12-3/TRBV12-4	TRBJ1-1	once	TGTGCCAGCAGTCTTCCGGGACAAGCTTTCTTT	CASSLPGQAFF
.	TRBV13	TRBJ2-2	.	TGTGCCAGCAGCTTGGGGGCGGCCACCGGGGAGCTGTTTTTT	CASSLGAATGELFF
.	TRBV7-9	TRBJ2-3	.	TGTGCCAGCAGCTTAGCGTTTCCCGGGGCCACAGATACGCAGTATTTT	CASSLAFPGATDTQYF
TRBD1	TRBV4-1	TRBJ1-4	.	TGCGCCAGCAGCCTACCGGACAGGGTCGAGGGCACGCCGTACGAAAAACTGTTTTTT	CASSLPDRVEGTPYEKLFF
.	TRBV5-1	TRBJ2-7	.	TGCGCCAGCAGCTCCGGGATATCGGGTAGCGAGCAGTACTTC	CASSSGISGSEQYF
.	TRBV29-1	TRBJ2-7	.	TGCAGCGTTGAAGAAGGTGGGGGGCAGTACTTC	CSVEEGGGQYF
.	TRBV6-5	TRBJ1-2	.	TGTGCCAGCAGTTACTCTGGGGGACGGGGTGGCTACACCTTC	CASSYSGGRGGYTF
TRBD1	TRBV27	TRBJ2-1	.	TGTGCCAGCAGTGCGAACAGGGGGCTTCTGGGTTCGGGTGAGCAGTTCTTC	CASSANRGLLGSGEQFF
.	TRBV3-1/TRBV3-2	TRBJ1-5	.	TGTGCCAGCAGCCAGGGTAGTAATCAGCCCCAGCATTTT	CASSQGSNQPQHF
.	TRBV21-1	TRBJ1-1	.	TGTGCCAGCATCGGCGACAGGGGAGTTGCTGAAGCTTTCTTT	CASIGDRGVAEAFF
.	TRBV6-1	TRBJ1-6	.	TGTGCCAGCAGTGAAGCGCAGCTGTGGAATTCACCCCTCCACTTT	CASSEAQLWNSPLHF
.	TRBV2	TRBJ2-7	.	TGTGCCAGCAGCCCAAACTACGAGCAGTACTTC	CASSPNYEQYF
TRBD1	TRBV2	TRBJ1-1	.	TGTGCCAGCAGGGATATGACAGGGGGAGTAGCTGAAGCTTTCTTT	CASRDMTGGVAEAFF
.	TRBV7-9	TRBJ2-5	.	TGTGTCATTAGGGCGGAGGGGGAGACCCAGTACTTC	CVIRAEGETQYF
TRBD1	TRBV9	TRBJ1-2	.	TGTGCCAGCAGAGGAACAGGGGTTAACTATGGCTACACCTTC	CASRGTGVNYGYTF
.	TRBV11-2	TRBJ2-1	.	TGTGCCAGCGGGAGTAGTAGCTCCTACAATGAGCAGTTCTTC	CASGSSSSYNEQFF
TRBD1	TRBV10-1	TRBJ2-6	.	TGCGCCAGTTTAGGGGCAGCGGTGACAGGGGGCCTCTTCACCTCTGGGGCCAACGTCCTGACTTTC	CASLGAAVTGGLFTSGANVLTF
TRBD1	TRBV4-1	TRBJ2-7	few	TGCGCCAGCAGCCAAGATAAGACAGGGGCGCGATACGAGCAGTACTTC	CASSQDKTGARYEQYF
TRBD1	TRBV3-1/TRBV3-2	TRBJ2-2	.	TGTGCCAGCAGCCAAGGGATAAACAGGGGAGACACCGGGGAGCTGTTTTTT	CASSQGINRGDTGELFF
.	TRBV2	TRBJ2-2	once	TGTGCCAGCAGTGGACAGGCGGGAATCTCACAAATTACCGGGGAGCTGTTTTTT	CASSGQAGISQITGELFF
.	TRBV21-1	TRBJ1-2	.	TGTGCCAGCAGCAGGGACAGTCTCTTAGAGGGCTACACCTTC	CASSRDSLLEGYTF
TRBD1	TRBV27	TRBJ1-1	.	TGTGCCAGCAGTTTACGGACAGGGGTGAACACTGAAGCTTTCTTT	CASSLRTGVNTEAFF
.	TRBV24-1	TRBJ2-1	.	TGTGCCACCAATGGCGTCGAAGGGGATGAGCAGTTCTTC	CATNGVEGDEQFF
.	TRBV9	TRBJ1-1	once	TGTGCCAGCAGCAAGGGACATTTCGGCACTGAAGCTTTCTTT	CASSKGHFGTEAFF
.	TRBV27	TRBJ1-3	.	TGTGCCAGCAGGCCGTACTCTGGAAACACCATATATTTT	CASRPYSGNTIYF
TRBD2	TRBV5-8	TRBJ2-2	.	TGTGCCAGCAGCTTTAGCGGGGGTCGCCTCACCGGGGAGCTGTTTTTT	CASSFSGGRLTGELFF
.	TRBV27	TRBJ2-7	.	TGTGCCAGCAGTCCACTTGGAGCACGCGAGCAGTACTTC	CASSPLGAREQYF
.	TRBV5-4	TRBJ1-1	.	TGTGCCAGCAGCGGAACAGTGACCTTAATGAACACTGAAGCTTTCTTT	CASSGTVTLMNTEAFF
TRBD1	TRBV27	TRBJ1-5	.	TGTGCCACCCGGACAGGGTCAGGGAATCAGCCCCAGCATTTT	CATRTGSGNQPQHF
TRBD1	TRBV29-1	TRBJ1-2	.	TGCAGCGCCGGACAGGGAGGGGGCTACACCTTC	CSAGQGGGYTF